The T cell receptor (beta chain) described here comes from a study of CD8 T cells in ankylosing spondylitis. Notes on the study in general: Significantly higher representation of disease-linked clones was reported for matched ankylosing spondylitis synovial fluid. Seemingly characteristic of ankylosing spondylitis blood was a TCR beta motif consisting of about 8 highly homologous variants.

As to this clonotype: The antigen remains undetermined.

V was cut by 4 bases and J by 8 bases, with 16 bases left in between. The CDR3 is made up of 14 amino acids. Germline V gene sequence: CDR1 KGHDR, CDR2 SFDVKD. One entry per CDR3 protein results from TCRdb running MiXCR on the 5' RACE reads. The table has a few hundred thousand distinct CDR3 sequences, about an eighth seen once. This clonotype was sampled from a male donor with ankylosing spondylitis. The chain recombines TRBV24-1 with TRBJ1-2, with unresolved D. The sequencing sample was made of blood, either unsorted or a sorted T cell fraction (not recorded which). This CDR3 reads CATSDPGILEGYTF. The CDR3 DNA follows: TGTGCCACCAGTGACCCGGGAATCCTGGAAGGCTACACCTTC.